A selection of T cell receptor beta chains follows, all from one sample in a study of memory B cells and T cells in multiple sclerosis. Clones were read by immunoSEQ multiplex PCR, and TCRdb kept only the in-frame ones, dropping some. The data show about 46,000 clones, roughly 80% seen once. The antigens of these receptors remain unknown. Material for sequencing was PBMCs from blood kept in culture. The receptors here all came from a human donor with multiple sclerosis. CDR3s leave out the opening cysteine and the closing phenylalanine or tryptophan.

v_call	j_call	cdr3_aa
TRBV5-1	TRBJ1-1	ASSRKDYRGEAF
TRBV6-4	TRBJ2-2	ASSQTSGEAGELF
TRBV30	TRBJ2-3	AWSVAGGTDTQY
TRBV7-6	TRBJ1-6	ASSSSMDSPLH
TRBV4-1	TRBJ1-2	ASSHAGQAYGYT
TRBV28	TRBJ1-2	ASSPLGTPPNYGYT
TRBV7-6	TRBJ2-3	ASSLDPAGATDTQY
TRBV7-8	TRBJ2-5	ASTLAGSETQY
TRBV5-1	TRBJ2-3	ASSASGTDTQY
TRBV27	TRBJ1-5	ASRQGGQPQH
TRBV7-2	TRBJ2-7	ASSLRGGAGSYEQY
TRBV28	TRBJ1-2	ASSLPGRTHGYT
TRBV18	TRBJ1-5	ASQGTEDQPQH
TRBV9	TRBJ1-1	ASSVEQSTEAF
TRBV11-3	TRBJ2-7	ASSKGLGFYEQY
TRBV5-1	TRBJ1-2	ASSLGQGSYGYT
TRBV5-6	TRBJ1-2	ASSQRQGFNYGYT
TRBV27	TRBJ1-6	ASRTLQGSYNSPLH
TRBV5-8	TRBJ2-2	ASSLWETGELF
TRBV2	TRBJ2-1	ASSLASGAYNEQF
TRBV27	TRBJ1-1	ASRSPGTGTEAF
TRBV6-5	TRBJ1-2	ASSRDRPYGYT
TRBV11-2	TRBJ1-2	ASSLEGWQDYGYT
TRBV7-9	TRBJ1-2	ASSPWTGGRDGYT
TRBV19	TRBJ2-7	ASSIRTRTYEQY
TRBV5-1	TRBJ2-1	ASSPRGSGAVEQF
TRBV2	TRBJ2-5	ASSPSPGQTQY
TRBV6-1	TRBJ2-3	ASSDAGTSGGPTDTQY
TRBV27	TRBJ2-7	ASSIDRGGYEQY
TRBV9	TRBJ2-5	ASSPRGDWNQETQY
TRBV5-1	TRBJ1-1	ASSLERATEAF
TRBV19	TRBJ1-5	ASSIARQPQH
TRBV19	TRBJ2-1	ASSHSGSSYNEQF
TRBV30	TRBJ1-1	AWRDRGNTEAF
TRBV10-3	TRBJ2-7	AISPGQGLDEQY
TRBV4-3	TRBJ2-5	ASSQGWQGGETQY
TRBV7-9	TRBJ2-6	ASTLQPFGANVLT
TRBV6-4	TRBJ1-3	ASTDRILRGNTIY
TRBV18	TRBJ2-2	ASSPPQGTGELF
TRBV5-8	TRBJ2-3	ASSLGDRSTDTQY
TRBV4-2	TRBJ2-3	ASRPLGLAASGTDTQY
TRBV29-1	TRBJ1-1	SVGSRQATEAF
TRBV5-1	TRBJ1-3	ASSVDRGHGNTIY
TRBV6-5	TRBJ2-1	ASSYAALNDEQF
TRBV11-2	TRBJ1-1	ASSSDRLKAF
TRBV9	TRBJ2-2	ASSPNVGQVGTGELF
TRBV6-5	TRBJ1-3	ASSYGSGRGNTIY
TRBV10-3	TRBJ2-7	AISLTSSSYEQY
TRBV11-1	TRBJ1-1	ASSLRTGTGGKNTEAF
TRBV7-8	TRBJ1-2	ASSLALPTHYGYT
TRBV11-2	TRBJ2-1	ASSRRAGANNEQF
TRBV10-2	TRBJ1-4	ASSEGQAEKLF
TRBV6-4	TRBJ2-7	ASSDSNPVEQY